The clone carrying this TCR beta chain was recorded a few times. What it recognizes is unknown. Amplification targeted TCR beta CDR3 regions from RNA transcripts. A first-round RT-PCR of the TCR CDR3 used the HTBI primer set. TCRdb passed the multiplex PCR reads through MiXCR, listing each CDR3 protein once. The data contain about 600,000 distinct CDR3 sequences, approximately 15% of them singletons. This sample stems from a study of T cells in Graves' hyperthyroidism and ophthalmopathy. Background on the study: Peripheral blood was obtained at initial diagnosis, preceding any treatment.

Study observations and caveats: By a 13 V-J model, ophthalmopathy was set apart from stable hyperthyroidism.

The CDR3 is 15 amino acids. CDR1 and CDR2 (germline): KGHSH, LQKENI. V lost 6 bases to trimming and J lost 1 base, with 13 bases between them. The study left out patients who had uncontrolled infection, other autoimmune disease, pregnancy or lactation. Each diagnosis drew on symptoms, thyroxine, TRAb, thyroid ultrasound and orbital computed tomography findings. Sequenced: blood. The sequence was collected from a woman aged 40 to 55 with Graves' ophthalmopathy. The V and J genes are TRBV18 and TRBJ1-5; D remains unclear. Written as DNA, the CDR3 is TGTGCCAGCTCCCAGGAAGTTGGCAGCAATCAGCCCCAGCATTTT. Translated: CASSQEVGSNQPQHF.